Described below is a single T cell receptor (beta chain) sequence and its context. Its specificity is not known. Germline is not matched at one junction end, which may reflect a read error. This specimen comes from a study of identical twins. TCRdb itself ran the 5' RACE reads through MiXCR, one entry per CDR3 protein. The repertoire holds more than 1.5 million distinct CDR3 sequences, with more than 30% as singletons. The study's findings and limits: Rather than following the same donors, the conclusions depended on cross-sectional statistical analysis. The models gave estimates that fell short of the out-of-frame TCR alpha sharing seen in monozygotic twins. Abundant beta clonotypes from cord blood bore fewer insertions; memory repertoires lacked this pattern. Excess sharing by twins proved weaker in beta out-of-frame sequences.

This CDR3 has 16 amino acids. Germline V gene data show CDR1 as MNHEY and CDR2 as SVGAGI. The sequenced material came from cord blood. The V gene is TRBV6-5, the J gene TRBJ2-1; D ambiguous. The origin of this receptor is a newborn girl in good health. The CDR3: CASSYFGLVSCNEQFF. The CDR3 DNA reads as TGTGCCAGCAGTTACTTCGGGCTCGTCTCCTGCAATGAGCAGTTCTTC.